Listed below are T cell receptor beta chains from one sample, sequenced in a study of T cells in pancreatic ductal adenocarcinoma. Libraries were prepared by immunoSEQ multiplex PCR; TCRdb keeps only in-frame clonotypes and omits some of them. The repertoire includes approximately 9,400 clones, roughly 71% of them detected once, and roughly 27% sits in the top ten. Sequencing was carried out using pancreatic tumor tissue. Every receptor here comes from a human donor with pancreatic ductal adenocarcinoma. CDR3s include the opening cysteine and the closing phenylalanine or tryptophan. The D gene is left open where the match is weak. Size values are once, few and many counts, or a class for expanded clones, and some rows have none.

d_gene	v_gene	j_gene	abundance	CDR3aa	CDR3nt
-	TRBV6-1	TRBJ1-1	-	CASREVRTEAFF	TGTGCCAGCAGGGAGGTTCGTACTGAAGCTTTCTTT
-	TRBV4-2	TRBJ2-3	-	CASSQGAGGRTDTQYF	TGTGCCAGCAGCCAAGGGGCTGGAGGGAGAACAGATACGCAGTATTTT
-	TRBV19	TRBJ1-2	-	CASRGQGGPNYGYTF	TGTGCCAGTAGGGGCCAAGGGGGGCCTAACTATGGCTACACCTTC
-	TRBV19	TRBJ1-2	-	CASTPTDYGYTF	TGTGCCAGTACCCCGACAGACTATGGCTACACCTTC
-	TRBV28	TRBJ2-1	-	CASRVGWGHNEQFF	TGTGCCAGCAGAGTGGGATGGGGCCACAATGAGCAGTTCTTC
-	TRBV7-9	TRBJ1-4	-	CASSPKFGRDNEKLFF	TGTGCCAGCAGCCCCAAATTCGGCAGGGATAATGAAAAACTGTTTTTT
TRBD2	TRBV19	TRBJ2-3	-	CASSIKGGGADTQYF	TGTGCCAGTAGTATAAAAGGCGGGGGGGCAGATACGCAGTATTTT
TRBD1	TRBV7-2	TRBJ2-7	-	CATPQGANEQYF	TGTGCCACCCCACAGGGGGCTAACGAGCAGTACTTC
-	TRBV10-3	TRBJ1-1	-	CAISERGKGRTEAFF	TGTGCCATCAGTGAGCGCGGAAAGGGTAGGACTGAAGCTTTCTTT
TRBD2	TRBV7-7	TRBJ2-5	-	CASSSGRVWGETQYF	TGTGCTAGCAGCTCGGGGAGGGTTTGGGGAGAGACCCAGTACTTC
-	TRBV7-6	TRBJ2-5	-	CASSLRGRIQETQYF	TGTGCCAGCAGCTTACGGGGCCGCATCCAAGAGACCCAGTACTTC
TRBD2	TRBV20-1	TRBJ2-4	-	CSGLANIQYF	TGCAGCGGACTAGCAAACATTCAGTACTTC
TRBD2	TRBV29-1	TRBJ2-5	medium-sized	CSGETSGKETQYF	TGCAGCGGAGAAACTAGCGGAAAAGAGACCCAGTACTTC
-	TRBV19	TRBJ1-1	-	CASSIEQNTEAFF	TGTGCCAGTAGTATAGAACAGAACACTGAAGCTTTCTTT
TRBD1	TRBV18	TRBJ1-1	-	CASSPTGTNTEAFF	TGTGCCAGCTCCCCGACAGGGACGAACACTGAAGCTTTCTTT
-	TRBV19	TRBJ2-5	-	CASSLTGRETQYF	TGTGCCAGTAGTCTGACAGGGAGGGAGACCCAGTACTTC
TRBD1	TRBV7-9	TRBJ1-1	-	CASSSGTGTEAFF	TGTGCCAGCAGCTCAGGGACAGGGACTGAAGCTTTCTTT
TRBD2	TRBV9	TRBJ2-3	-	CASSVGASGASTDTQYF	TGTGCCAGCAGCGTAGGGGCCAGCGGGGCTAGCACAGATACGCAGTATTTT
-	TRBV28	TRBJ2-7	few	CASRKQGRNEQYF	TGTGCCAGCAGAAAACAGGGGAGGAACGAGCAGTACTTC
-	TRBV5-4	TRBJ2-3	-	CASSLERTDTQYF	TGTGCCAGCAGCTTGGAGCGCACAGATACGCAGTATTTT
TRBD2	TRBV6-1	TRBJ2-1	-	CASSDPFSGRRQFF	TGTGCCAGCAGTGACCCCTTTAGCGGGAGAAGGCAGTTCTTC
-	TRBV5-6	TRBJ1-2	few	CASSGGQGWYGYTF	TGTGCCAGCAGCGGGGGGCAGGGCTGGTATGGCTACACCTTC
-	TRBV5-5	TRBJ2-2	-	CASSLVFGTGELFF	TGTGCCAGCAGCTTGGTTTTTGGGACCGGGGAGCTGTTTTTT
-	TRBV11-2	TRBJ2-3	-	CASSPPSPRTDTQYF	TGTGCCAGCAGCCCTCCCAGCCCACGCACAGATACGCAGTATTTT
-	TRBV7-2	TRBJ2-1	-	CASSALANYNEQFF	TGTGCCAGCAGCGCATTAGCTAATTACAATGAGCAGTTCTTC
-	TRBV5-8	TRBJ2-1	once	CASSLTVGRDEQFF	TGTGCCAGCAGCTTAACGGTGGGAAGGGATGAGCAGTTCTTC
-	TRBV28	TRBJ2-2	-	CASSLGGMNTGELFF	TGTGCCAGCAGTTTAGGGGGGATGAACACCGGGGAGCTGTTTTTT
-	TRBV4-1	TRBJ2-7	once	CASSHGTLTYEQYF	TGCGCCAGCAGCCACGGGACTCTTACCTACGAGCAGTACTTC
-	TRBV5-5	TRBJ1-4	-	CASSPLTGQLGDNEKLFF	TGTGCCAGCAGCCCCCTCACCGGACAGTTGGGGGATAATGAAAAACTGTTTTTT
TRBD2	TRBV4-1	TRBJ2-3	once	CASSRGGGSTDTQYF	TGCGCCAGCAGCCGCGGGGGAGGGAGCACAGATACGCAGTATTTT
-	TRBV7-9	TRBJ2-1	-	CASSHRDFYNEQFF	TGTGCCAGCAGCCACCGGGACTTCTACAATGAGCAGTTCTTC
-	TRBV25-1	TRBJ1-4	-	CASSEYSLNEKLFF	TGTGCCAGCAGTGAATACTCGCTTAATGAAAAACTGTTTTTT
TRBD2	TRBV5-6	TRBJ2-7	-	CASSHWTSGTYEQYF	TGTGCCAGCAGCCACTGGACTAGCGGGACCTACGAGCAGTACTTC
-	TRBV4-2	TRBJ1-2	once	CASSLNRVAGDGYTF	TGTGCCAGCAGCTTAAATCGTGTAGCCGGGGATGGCTACACCTTC
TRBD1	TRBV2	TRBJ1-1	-	CASKVAGGEAFF	TGTGCCAGCAAAGTGGCAGGGGGGGAAGCTTTCTTT
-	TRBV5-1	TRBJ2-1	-	CASSEDSSSYNEQFF	TGCGCCAGCAGCGAAGACAGCTCCTCCTACAATGAGCAGTTCTTC
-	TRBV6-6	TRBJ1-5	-	CASRHTGSNQPQHF	TGTGCCAGCAGACACACAGGGTCCAATCAGCCCCAGCATTTT
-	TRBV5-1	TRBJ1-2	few	CASSREGTNDGGYTF	TGCGCCAGCAGCCGAGAAGGGACCAACGACGGTGGCTACACCTTC
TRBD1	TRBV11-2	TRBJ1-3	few	CASSFWTGRDDQNTIYF	TGTGCCAGCAGCTTCTGGACAGGGAGGGATGATCAAAACACCATATATTTT
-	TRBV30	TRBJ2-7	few	CAWSGLDSSYEQYF	TGTGCCTGGAGCGGGCTGGACTCGTCCTACGAGCAGTACTTC
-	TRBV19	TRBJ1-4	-	CASSPRRATNEKLFF	TGTGCCAGTAGTCCTCGTCGTGCAACTAATGAAAAACTGTTTTTT
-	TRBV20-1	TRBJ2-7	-	CSARMVGEQYF	TGCAGTGCCAGAATGGTGGGCGAGCAGTACTTC
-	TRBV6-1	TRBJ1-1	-	CASSLSLTNTEAFF	TGTGCCAGCAGTCTCTCACTTACGAACACTGAAGCTTTCTTT